This T cell receptor (beta chain) was recovered during a study of cytomegalovirus exposure and HLA in healthy donors. Study-level findings and limits: The listing of fewer than 200 TCR beta chains classed them as cytomegalovirus-associated. The authors later found most CMV-associated TCR beta chains appeared HLA-restricted.

Likely unrecorded immune exposures existed in these nominally healthy donors. Regarding this clone: Its target is unknown.

Primers: 60 Vbeta forward and 13 Jbeta reverse. Sequencing used immunoSEQ multiplex PCR; TCRdb keeps in-frame clones, though not all of them. The table has around 130,000 clones, 70% to 80% seen once; the top ten hold about 1%. The sequence was collected from a woman aged 55 to 70 in good health and CMV-seronegative. The material sequenced was PBMCs.

The CDR3 sequence: CASTRGLLGNTEAFF. The CDR3 nucleotides are TGTGCCAGCACCAGGGGGCTTCTTGGGAACACTGAAGCTTTCTTT. This chain uses TRBV5-4 with TRBJ1-1, with 8 bases aligning to TRBD1. The CDR3 runs to 15 residues. With V trimmed by 6 bases and J by 1 base, 8 bases remained unmatched. Germline V lookup: CDR1 SGHNT, CDR2 YYREEE (reference sequence). Complete variable domain (other parts from reference TRBV5-4 and TRBJ1-1): ETGVTQSPTHLIKTRGQQVTLRCSSQSGHNTVSWYQQALGQGPQFIFQYYREEENGRGNFPPRFSGLQFPNYSSELNVNALELDDSALYLCASTRGLLGNTEAFFGQGTRLTVV.